These 9 T cell receptor beta chains were sequenced from one sample in a study of cytomegalovirus exposure and HLA in healthy donors. The PCR had 60 Vbeta and 13 Jbeta primers. Clones were read by immunoSEQ multiplex PCR, and TCRdb kept only the in-frame ones, dropping some. The profile shows about 120,000 clones, approximately 80% of them singletons. Sequenced input: PBMCs. The receptors were sampled from a female donor in good health and CMV-seropositive.

For this clone: Distinct nucleotide sequences in the sample also encode this CDR3. The V gene is TRBV4-3, the J gene TRBJ2-2, with 7 bases that match TRBD1. From germline, CDR1 is LGHNA and CDR2 YSLEER. CDR3 length equals 16 residues. The J segment lost 2 bases and the V segment lost 1 base, leaving 4 bases of the junction unmatched. Here the CDR3 reads CASSQGTGLNTGELFF. Here the CDR3 DNA reads TGCGCCAGCAGCCAAGGGACAGGACTCAACACCGGGGAGCTGTTTTTT.

The gene calls are TRBV6-5 and TRBJ2-1, with a weak D call TRBD1 (7 bases). The CDR3 consists of 15 residues. Trimming pared 3 bases from V and 3 bases from J, leaving 12 bases between. Germline values: CDR1 MNHEY, CDR2 SVGAGI. In DNA form, the CDR3 reads TGTGCCAGCAGTTATCAGGGGGGAGTCTACAATGAGCAGTTCTTC. The encoded protein is CASSYQGGVYNEQFF.

This clone showed up just once. The V call is TRBV5-1, the J call TRBJ1-5, with 10 bases lining up with TRBD1. Germline CDR1 SGHRS, CDR2 YFSETQ. Trimming removed 4 bases from V and 3 bases from J; junction bases left unmatched: 4. CDR3 size: 15 residues. CDR3 sequence reads: CASSPGQGDNQPQHF. The CDR3 DNA follows: TGCGCCAGCAGCCCCGGACAGGGGGACAATCAGCCCCAGCATTTT.

CDR3 nucleotides: TGTGCCAGCAGCTCAGACAGGGGAGGAGAAAAACTGTTTTTT. Translating gives CASSSDRGGEKLFF. The V call is TRBV7-2, the J call TRBJ1-4; 8 bases are a match to TRBD1. With V trimmed by 4 bases and J by 8 bases, 6 bases remained unmatched. Germline V gene lookup returns CDR1 SGHTA and CDR2 FQGNSA. CDR3 size: 14 residues.

This clone was picked up one time. The chain carries TRBV15 and TRBJ1-3; 10 nucleotides line up with TRBD1. The CDR3 loop spans 16 amino acids. Trimming at V came to 3 bases and at J to 1 base, leaving 3 bases not matched to a gene. Germline CDR1 LNHNV, CDR2 YYDKDF (reference sequence). This chain's CDR3 is CATSRRGQGSGNTIYF. The CDR3 DNA is TGTGCCACCAGCAGGAGGGGACAGGGGTCTGGAAACACCATATATTTT.

This clone turned up a few times. This chain uses TRBV7-6 with TRBJ1-1; TRBD1 agrees at 9 bases. V shed 5 bases, J shed 5 bases, and the junction held 9 bases outside the gene matches. This CDR3 is 15 amino acids long. Germline V gene lookup returns CDR1 SGHVS and CDR2 FNYEAQ. The CDR3 DNA reads TGTGCCAGCAGCGAAAGGACAGGGGTAGTAACTGAAGCTTTCTTT. It translates to CASSERTGVVTEAFF.

The chain links TRBV6-1 to TRBJ1-1; D is unresolved. Germline values: CDR1 MNHNS, CDR2 SASEGT. The CDR3 sequence is 12 residues long. V was clipped by 7 bases and J by 7 bases, with 13 bases between them. For the CDR3, the DNA is TGTGCCAGCATTCTGCTGGGCCTTGAAGCTTTCTTT. This encodes CASILLGLEAFF.

The rearrangement joins TRBV5-4 to TRBJ2-3, with D maybe TRBD1 (6 bases). CDR3 length: 15 amino acids. Germline loops: CDR1 SGHNT, CDR2 YYREEE (reference sequence). Trimming took 4 bases from V and 3 from J, leaving 15 bases between them. CDR3 in DNA: TGTGCCAGCAGCCCCAGGGGAGTAGGGACAGATACGCAGTATTTT. It encodes CASSPRGVGTDTQYF. Full variable domain (missing parts from reference TRBV5-4 and TRBJ2-3): ETGVTQSPTHLIKTRGQQVTLRCSSQSGHNTVSWYQQALGQGPQFIFQYYREEENGRGNFPPRFSGLQFPNYSSELNVNALELDDSALYLCASSPRGVGTDTQYFGPGTRLTVL.

The chain links TRBV4-3 to TRBJ2-1; weak D call: TRBD2 (5 bases). Trimming took 0 bases from V and 7 from J, leaving 31 bases between them. The CDR3 spans 21 residues. Germline values: CDR1 LGHNA, CDR2 YSLEER. The CDR3 coding sequence is TGCGCCAGCAGCCAAGATTGGTTGTCGGGTCCGGGATCTAAGGGAATAAATGAGCAGTTCTTC. It specifies CASSQDWLSGPGSKGINEQFF.